This is a list of T cell receptor beta chains from one sample in a study of T cells after yellow fever vaccination. TCRdb independently ran MiXCR on the 5' RACE reads; one entry per CDR3 protein. The profile shows about 250,000 distinct CDR3 sequences, approximately 3.8% of them singletons. The sample was PBMCs, taken 15 days after the yellow fever booster vaccination. The source is a man between 18 and 29 years old who received the YFV17D yellow fever vaccine. Both conserved end residues are part of each CDR3. D genes are given only for firm matches. Clone size is stated in some rows and not others, as once, few, many or a class when expanded.

v_gene,j_gene,d_gene,abundance,CDR3nt,CDR3aa
TRBV7-2,TRBJ1-2,NA,many,TGTGCCAGCAGACAGGCGGGGCCCGGTGGCTACACCTTC,CASRQAGPGGYTF
TRBV7-9,TRBJ2-1,NA,many,TGTGCCAGCAGCTTAGTAGGCGGACACGGATACAATGAGCAGTTCTTC,CASSLVGGHGYNEQFF
TRBV11-1,TRBJ2-7,NA,many,TGTGCCAGCAGCTACACAACGACCTACGAGCAGTACTTC,CASSYTTTYEQYF
TRBV9,TRBJ1-6,TRBD1,many,TGTGCCAGCAGCCCTTACACAGGGGGGTATTCACCCCTCCACTTT,CASSPYTGGYSPLHF
TRBV27,TRBJ2-2,NA,many,TGTGCCAGCAGTTTACGTGGAGATGCAGGGGGGACTTGGGAGCTGTTTTTT,CASSLRGDAGGTWELFF
TRBV3-1,TRBJ1-1,NA,many,TGTGCCAGCAGCGAGCAGCCCACTGAAGCTTTCTTT,CASSEQPTEAFF
TRBV12-3/TRBV12-4,TRBJ2-1,TRBD1,many,TGTGCCAGCAGGGTTACAGGGGGCAATGAGCAGTTCTTC,CASRVTGGNEQFF
TRBV6-5,TRBJ2-5,TRBD2,many,TGTGCCAGCAGTTTGGAGCGGGGGGGCGAAGAGACCCAGTACTTC,CASSLERGGEETQYF
TRBV4-3,TRBJ1-3,NA,many,TGCGCCAGCAGCCAAGATAGACGCCCGTACTCTGGAAACACCATATATTTT,CASSQDRRPYSGNTIYF
TRBV5-1,TRBJ2-3,TRBD2,many,TGCGCCAGCAGCCCCAGTATAGCGGGGTTCCCAGATACGCAGTATTTT,CASSPSIAGFPDTQYF
TRBV7-2,TRBJ2-5,NA,many,TGTGCCAGCAGCTTACAAAAAGGAGAAGAGACCCAGTACTTC,CASSLQKGEETQYF
TRBV5-1,TRBJ2-5,TRBD2,many,TGCGCCAGCAGCCCCGGACTAGCTCGGTACCAAGAGACCCAGTACTTC,CASSPGLARYQETQYF
TRBV4-2,TRBJ2-7,TRBD2,many,TGTGCCAGCAGCCAAGGACTAGCGGGGGGGTACGAGCAGTACTTC,CASSQGLAGGYEQYF
TRBV7-6,TRBJ2-5,TRBD2,many,TGTGCCAGCAGCTGGGGGGGGCAAGAGACCCAGTACTTC,CASSWGGQETQYF
TRBV4-1,TRBJ1-1,NA,few,TGCGCCAGCAGCCAATTTGTTCGTCAGAGGGGTCACGATGTGAGGACTGAAGCTTTCTTT,CASSQFVRQRGHDVRTEAFF
TRBV6-2/TRBV6-3,TRBJ1-1,NA,many,TGTGCCAGCAGTCATCCCTCAGGGAGCGGCATGAACACTGAAGCTTTCTTT,CASSHPSGSGMNTEAFF
TRBV7-2,TRBJ2-1,TRBD1,many,TGTGCCAGCAGCCGGACAGACAGGGTAGGAGATGAGCAGTTCTTC,CASSRTDRVGDEQFF
TRBV5-1,TRBJ2-7,NA,NA,TGCGCCAGCAGCCTGATGGGCAACGAGCAGTACTTC,CASSLMGNEQYF
TRBV10-2,TRBJ1-4,NA,many,TGCGCCAGCAGTGAACAGGTACAAGAAAAACTGTTTTTT,CASSEQVQEKLFF
TRBV4-2,TRBJ2-2,NA,many,TGTGCCAGCAGCCAAGATCGGTGGTTGACCGGGGAGCTGTTTTTT,CASSQDRWLTGELFF
TRBV18,TRBJ2-5,NA,many,TGTGCCAGCTCGCTCGGACTGGTCCGGGAGACCCAGTACTTC,CASSLGLVRETQYF
TRBV5-1,TRBJ2-3,TRBD1,many,TGCGCCAGCAGCTTGGCCGACAGGGGAGGAGATACGCAGTATTTT,CASSLADRGGDTQYF
TRBV20-1,TRBJ2-5,NA,many,TGCAGTGCCCAGAGGCGGTTGGCCTCTATTGGCCAGTACTTC,CSAQRRLASIGQYF
TRBV29-1,TRBJ2-5,TRBD1,many,TGCAGCGCACACAGGGGGATGGAAGAGACCCAGTACTTC,CSAHRGMEETQYF
TRBV7-7,TRBJ1-1,TRBD1,many,TGTGCCAGCAGCTTAAGGGACAGGGGGCATACTGAAGCTTTCTTT,CASSLRDRGHTEAFF
TRBV4-2,TRBJ2-7,TRBD2,many,TGTGCCAGCAGCCAGGAGGGACTAGCCATCTACGAGCAGTACTTC,CASSQEGLAIYEQYF
TRBV3-1,TRBJ1-1,NA,many,TGTGCCAGCAGCCAAGATAAAAGTACTTGGGTTGGGGGAGCTTTCTTT,CASSQDKSTWVGGAFF
TRBV7-2,TRBJ2-3,NA,many,TGTGCCAGCAGCCCTCGACTAGGGTCGGGCACAGATACGCAGTATTTT,CASSPRLGSGTDTQYF
TRBV28,TRBJ1-6,NA,many,TGTGCCAGCGGCTTCGGGGGAGATAATTCACCCCTCCACTTT,CASGFGGDNSPLHF
TRBV24-1,TRBJ2-1,NA,many,TGTGCCACCAGTGATTTGCTGGGGGGTACAGGGGAGCAGTTCTTC,CATSDLLGGTGEQFF
TRBV5-1,TRBJ1-1,NA,many,TGCGCCAGCAGCTGGCCGGAGGGGCCTGAAGCTTTCTTT,CASSWPEGPEAFF
TRBV27,TRBJ1-5,NA,many,TGTGCCAGCAGTCCACAGGGCCCCAATCAGCCCCAGCATTTT,CASSPQGPNQPQHF
TRBV20-1,TRBJ1-2,NA,many,TGCAGTGCTAGAGACTACTCGGGGGACCTCTATGGCTACACCTTC,CSARDYSGDLYGYTF
TRBV7-3,TRBJ2-3,NA,many,TGTGCCAGCAGCCCGGACTACCTAAGCACAGATACGCAGTATTTT,CASSPDYLSTDTQYF
TRBV4-3,TRBJ2-4,TRBD1,many,TGCGCCAGCAGCCTCGGGACAGGGTACCCCCCTTCCAAAAACATTCAGTACTTC,CASSLGTGYPPSKNIQYF
TRBV20-1,TRBJ2-1,NA,many,TGCAGTGCTAGAGTAACAGGGCTTCGGGAGCAGTTCTTC,CSARVTGLREQFF
TRBV15,TRBJ1-1,NA,many,TGTGCCACCAGCAGAGAGGAAGGGAACACTGAAGCTTTCTTT,CATSREEGNTEAFF
TRBV7-2,TRBJ2-4,TRBD2,many,TGTGTCAGCAGCTCACACGGACTAGCGGGGGCCAAAAACATTCAGTACTTC,CVSSSHGLAGAKNIQYF
TRBV5-1,TRBJ1-1,NA,many,TGCGCCAGCAAGACAGCAGAGGGGACTGAAGCTTTCTTT,CASKTAEGTEAFF
TRBV2,TRBJ2-1,NA,many,TGTGCCAGCATAGTCAGGGACTATGAGCAGTTCTTC,CASIVRDYEQFF
TRBV14,TRBJ1-5,NA,many,TGTGCCAGCAGCCAAATGGTCGGTCAGCCCCAGCATTTT,CASSQMVGQPQHF
TRBV12-3/TRBV12-4,TRBJ2-3,TRBD2,many,TGTGCCAGCAGCCCGCGGGGGGGCGGGACAGATACGCAGTATTTT,CASSPRGGGTDTQYF
TRBV25-1,TRBJ2-5,TRBD2,many,TGTGCCAGCAGTGAATCGCCAGCGGGGGCGGAAGAGACCCAGTACTTC,CASSESPAGAEETQYF
TRBV5-1,TRBJ2-3,TRBD2,many,TGCGCCAGCACCACGGGACTAGCAGTGTCAGATACGCAGTATTTT,CASTTGLAVSDTQYF
TRBV5-1,TRBJ1-1,TRBD1,many,TGCGCCAGCAGACCGACAGGGACGAACACTGAAGCTTTCTTT,CASRPTGTNTEAFF
TRBV29-1,TRBJ2-3,NA,many,TGCAGCGGGACTCCTGAAGATACGCAGTATTTT,CSGTPEDTQYF
TRBV4-2,TRBJ2-5,NA,many,TGTGCCAGCAGCCAGCCCTCTACCCAAGAGACCCAGTACTTC,CASSQPSTQETQYF
TRBV7-2,TRBJ2-7,TRBD2,many,TGTGCCAGCAGTTACGGACTAGCGGGGACCTACGAGCAGTACTTC,CASSYGLAGTYEQYF
TRBV13,TRBJ2-5,NA,many,TGTGCCAGCAGCTTACAGCGCAGGGTAGAGACCCAGTACTTC,CASSLQRRVETQYF
TRBV6-2/TRBV6-3,TRBJ2-1,NA,many,TGTGCCAGCAGTTACAGGACAAATTACAATGAGCAGTTCTTC,CASSYRTNYNEQFF
TRBV7-2,TRBJ1-1,NA,many,TGTGCCAGCAGCAAGTGGGGAGGGGCTGAAGCTTTCTTT,CASSKWGGAEAFF
TRBV6-2/TRBV6-3,TRBJ2-2,NA,many,TGTGCCAGCAGTCCCCCTCGGGACTTTGACACCGGGGAGCTGTTTTTT,CASSPPRDFDTGELFF
TRBV7-9,TRBJ2-1,TRBD2,few,TGTGCCAGCAGCTTAAGCCCCCTAGCGGGGGGAAGCTCCTACAATGAGCAGTTCTTC,CASSLSPLAGGSSYNEQFF
TRBV6-5,TRBJ1-1,NA,many,TGTGCCAGCAGTGGAGGCCAGACTGAAGCTTTCTTT,CASSGGQTEAFF
TRBV27,TRBJ2-5,NA,many,TGTGCCAGCAGTTTATGGGGTAGGCTGGGGGAGACCCAGTACTTC,CASSLWGRLGETQYF
TRBV3-1,TRBJ2-3,TRBD1,many,TGTGCCAGCAGTCGTAAGGGGACAGGGCCAGATACGCAGTATTTT,CASSRKGTGPDTQYF
TRBV20-1,TRBJ2-3,NA,many,TGCAGTGCTAAGGAAGACGATACGCAGTATTTT,CSAKEDDTQYF
TRBV5-1,TRBJ2-3,TRBD1,many,TGCGCCAGCAGTCCAACCGGGACAGGAAGTTTCGGGGATACGCAGTATTTT,CASSPTGTGSFGDTQYF
TRBV27,TRBJ1-5,NA,NA,TGTGCCAGCCGAACGGGGCACTTTAGTTCGGCCCAGCATTTT,CASRTGHFSSAQHF